The 2 T cell receptor beta chains below all came from one sample that was sequenced in a study of OX40 agonist ivuxolimab in advanced cancers. Generated by immunoSEQ multiplex PCR, the TCRdb table keeps only in-frame clones and is missing some. In the table there are 75,000 to 100,000 clones, 86% of which are singletons. This sample comprised CD4+ or CD8+ T cells sorted from blood, obtained in a trial of the OX40 agonist ivuxolimab. These receptors were obtained from an adult with an advanced solid tumor such as melanoma, head and neck, liver or kidney cancer.

This chain links TRBV7-6 with TRBJ2-3; maybe TRBD1 (6 bases). The CDR3 spans 15 residues. Looked up from germline, CDR1 is SGHVS and CDR2 is FNYEAQ. V lost 5 bases and J lost 3, with 15 bases in between. The CDR3 loop reads CASSDAGVGTDTQYF. The CDR3 nucleotides read TGTGCCAGCAGCGACGCAGGGGTCGGGACAGATACGCAGTATTTT. Full variable domain (remainder filled in from reference TRBV7-6 and TRBJ2-3): GAGVSQSPRYKVTKRGQDVALRCDPISGHVSLYWYRQALGQGPEFLTYFNYEAQQDKSGLPNDRFSAERPEGSISTLTIQRTEQRDSAMYRCASSDAGVGTDTQYFGPGTRLTVL.

The chain couples TRBV30 to TRBJ2-2; the D gene is possibly TRBD2 (6 bases). Trimming took 2 bases from V and 5 from J, leaving 15 bases between them. CDR1 is GTSNPN, CDR2 SVGIG, per germline (reference sequence). This CDR3 has 15 residues. As DNA, the CDR3 is TGTGCCTGGAGTAAAAGCGGGCATTGGACCGGGGAGCTGTTTTTT. Amino acids: CAWSKSGHWTGELFF.